These T cell receptor beta chains were read from a single sample in a study of cytomegalovirus exposure and HLA in healthy donors. Produced via immunoSEQ multiplex PCR; TCRdb's table is partial and in-frame only. The data contain 71,000 or so clones, approximately 94% of them singletons. The sequencing sample was made of PBMCs. The source of these receptors is a woman aged 18-30 years in good health and CMV-seropositive. Both conserved end residues are part of each CDR3. A D gene is named only where the DNA matches it firmly. Rows give clone size only sometimes, using once, few, many, or a class for an expanded clone.

clone_size j_call d_call v_call cdr3_nt cdr3_aa
- TRBJ2-3 TRBD2 TRBV6-5 TGTGCCAGCAGTCCGACTAGCGGGAGCTCAGATACGCAGTATTTT CASSPTSGSSDTQYF
- TRBJ2-2 - TRBV11-2 TGTGCCAGCAGCTTGATTGGCAGAAACACCGGGGAGCTGTTTTTT CASSLIGRNTGELFF
few TRBJ1-4 - TRBV7-2 TGTGCCAGCAGCTTCGCACAGGGTAATGAAAAACTGTTTTTT CASSFAQGNEKLFF
- TRBJ2-5 TRBD2 TRBV9 TGTGCCAGCAGCCGGAATCCTAGCGGGGGGGCCCAAGAGACCCAGTACTTC CASSRNPSGGAQETQYF
- TRBJ2-1 - TRBV30 TGTGCCTGGACCGCGGGACTCGCCCCCGGAAATGAGCAGTTCTTC CAWTAGLAPGNEQFF
- TRBJ1-4 - TRBV19 TGTGCCAGTAGGACAGATAGGGGGAAGGATGAAAAACTGTTTTTT CASRTDRGKDEKLFF
few TRBJ2-7 - TRBV15 TGTGCCACCAGCAGGATCGCACAGGGCCGACGGGACGAGCAGTACTTC CATSRIAQGRRDEQYF
- TRBJ1-2 - TRBV28 TGTGCCAGCCAAGGACCGGGACTGGTCTATGGCTACACCTTC CASQGPGLVYGYTF
- TRBJ2-1 - TRBV2 TGTGCCAGCAATGTGAGGGCCCCCTACAATGAGCAGTTCTTC CASNVRAPYNEQFF
- TRBJ1-5 - TRBV28 TGTGCCAGCAGTTTGTTACGTCCAGCAGGAAATCAGCCCCAGCATTTT CASSLLRPAGNQPQHF
- TRBJ1-5 TRBD1 TRBV19 TGTGCCAGTAGTATAGGGGGACAGGGGGCCGATAGCAATCAGCCCCAGCATTTT CASSIGGQGADSNQPQHF
- TRBJ1-1 - TRBV6-6 TGTGCCAGCAGTCGGGACATGTTTGCTTTCTTT CASSRDMFAFF
- TRBJ1-6 - TRBV2 TGTGCCAGCAGTGACAGCTCCTATAATTCACCCCTCCACTTT CASSDSSYNSPLHF